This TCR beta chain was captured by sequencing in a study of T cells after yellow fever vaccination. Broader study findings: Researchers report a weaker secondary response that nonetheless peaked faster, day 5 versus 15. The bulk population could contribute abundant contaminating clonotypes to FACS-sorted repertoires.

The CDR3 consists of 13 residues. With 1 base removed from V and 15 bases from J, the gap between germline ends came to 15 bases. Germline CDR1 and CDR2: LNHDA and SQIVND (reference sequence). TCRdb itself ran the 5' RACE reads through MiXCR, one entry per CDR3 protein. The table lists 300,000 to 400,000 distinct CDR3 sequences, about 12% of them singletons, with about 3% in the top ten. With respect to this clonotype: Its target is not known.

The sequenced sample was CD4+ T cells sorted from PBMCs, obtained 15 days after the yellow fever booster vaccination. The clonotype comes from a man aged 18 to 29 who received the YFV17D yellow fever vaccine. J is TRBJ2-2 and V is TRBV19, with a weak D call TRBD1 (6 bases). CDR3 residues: CASSIGTVPKVFF. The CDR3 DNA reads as TGTGCCAGTAGTATAGGGACAGTCCCGAAGGTGTTTTTT.